This passage covers 29 T cell receptor beta chains from one sample sequenced in a study of T cell responses to AZD1222 COVID-19 vaccine. Assay: immunoSEQ multiplex PCR; the TCRdb copy retains only in-frame clones and omits some. The repertoire holds 150,000 to 200,000 clones, 85% to 90% seen once, with less than 3% in the top ten. Material: peripheral blood, obtained on day 0 of MenACWY control vaccination. These receptors were collected from an adult in good health.

The chain uses TRBV3-1 (or the pseudogene TRBV3-2) and TRBJ1-1; 7 nucleotides match TRBD1. V was clipped by 0 bases and J by 1 base; unmatched bases: 5. CDR3 size: 16 residues. From germline, CDR1 is LGHDT and CDR2 YNNKEL (reference sequence). The CDR3 region has the DNA TGTGCCAGCAGCCAAGAAAGGGACAGAGAGAACACTGAAGCTTTCTTT. This encodes CASSQERDRENTEAFF.

The CDR3 DNA is TGCGCCAGCAGCCACCTCGGACTAGCGGGGGGGCCGGGGCAAGAGACCCAGTACTTC. Its translation is CASSHLGLAGGPGQETQYF. The chain couples TRBV4-1 to TRBJ2-5; 15 positions agree with TRBD2. The CDR3 consists of 19 residues. V shed 3 bases and J 2 bases; nucleotides not matched to a gene: 10. CDR1 is MGHRA, CDR2 YSYEKL, per germline.

In this sample, this clone turned up once. This chain joins TRBV28 and TRBJ2-7, with D hard to call. The length of the CDR3 is 15 residues. From germline, CDR1 is MDHEN and CDR2 SYDVKM. The germline V and J ends were trimmed by 5 bases and 2 bases, with 16 bases remaining between them. CDR3 sequence reads: CASSIPYKQAYEQYF. Here the CDR3 DNA reads TGTGCCAGCAGTATCCCCTACAAGCAGGCCTACGAGCAGTACTTC.

The J gene is TRBJ1-1, the V gene TRBV30; 7 bases fit TRBD1. The junction had 5 bases not matched to a gene; V was cut back by 6 bases and J by 1 base. The germline V gene encodes CDR1 GTSNPN and CDR2 SVGIG (reference sequence). This CDR3 region has 13 residues. In DNA, the CDR3 is TGTGCCTGTTCTACAGGGGAGAACACTGAAGCTTTCTTT. Protein sequence: CACSTGENTEAFF.

With regard to this clone: Other DNA sequences in the same sample also yield this CDR3. The chain links TRBV29-1 to TRBJ2-7; TRBD2 might be the D (6 bases). This CDR3 is 11 amino acids long. V gave up 3 bases and J gave up 6 bases, with 9 bases separating them. Germline V gene sequence: CDR1 SQVTM, CDR2 ANQGSEA. CDR3 residues: CSVEGGSEQYF. The CDR3 DNA reads TGCAGCGTTGAGGGGGGTTCCGAGCAGTACTTC.

This sequence joins TRBV18 and TRBJ1-5; 8 nucleotides align to TRBD1. CDR3 length equals 15 residues. V gave up 1 base and J gave up 4 bases; unmatched junction bases: 3. Germline lookup yields CDR1 KGHSH and CDR2 LQKENI. The CDR3 DNA sequence: TGTGCCAGCTCACCACTCCAGGGGGCTAATCAGCCCCAGCATTTT. Encoded protein: CASSPLQGANQPQHF. Supplemented by reference TRBV18 and TRBJ1-5, the full variable domain reads NAGVMQNPRHLVRRRGQEARLRCSPMKGHSHVYWYRQLPEEGLKFMVYLQKENIIDESGMPKERFSAEFPKEGPSILRIQQVVRGDSAAYFCASSPLQGANQPQHFGDGTRLSIL.

The chain links TRBV25-1 to TRBJ1-3; D is undetermined. There are 18 residues in the CDR3. Germline CDR1 is MGHDK and CDR2 is SYGVNS. Trimming took off 9 bases at V and 0 bases at J, with 24 bases between the two ends. The CDR3 coding sequence is TGTGCCAGGGGCCCTTCAACGGACTTGGGGTTCTCTGGAAACACCATATATTTT. This translates into CARGPSTDLGFSGNTIYF.

This chain links TRBV30 with TRBJ1-2; possible D gene TRBD1, 6 bases. Per the germline V gene, CDR1 is GTSNPN and CDR2 is SVGIG (reference sequence). This CDR3 spans 13 amino acids. Trimming pared 3 bases from V and 12 bases from J, leaving 20 bases between. CDR3 coding DNA: TGTGCCTGGAGCCAAGGGGGGGTGGTGCTCGACACCTTC. Its protein product is CAWSQGGVVLDTF.

CDR3 in amino acids: CASSLGTPNTGELFF. In DNA, the CDR3 is TGCGCCAGCAGCTTGGGGACGCCTAACACCGGGGAGCTGTTTTTT. The chain has TRBV5-1 and TRBJ2-2, with D hard to call. This CDR3 is built from 15 residues. V was trimmed by 0 bases and J by 2 bases, leaving 8 bases between them. Germline V lookup: CDR1 SGHRS, CDR2 YFSETQ.

V and J are TRBV29-1 and TRBJ2-1, with D unclear. Trimming cost V 0 bases and J 8 bases, with 11 bases left between them. CDR1 and CDR2 (germline): SQVTM, ANQGSEA. CDR3 length: 13 amino acids. This CDR3 reads CSVEDGSPDEQFF. CDR3 DNA sequence: TGCAGCGTTGAAGATGGCTCCCCTGATGAGCAGTTCTTC.

The chain combines TRBV4-3 with TRBJ2-1; 11 nucleotides agree with TRBD2. Trimming cost V 3 bases and J 7 bases; bases outside gene matches: 5. This CDR3 has 15 amino acids. CDR1 is LGHNA and CDR2 is YSLEER in the germline V gene. The CDR3 region has the DNA TGCGCCAGCAGCCAGGGGATAGCGGGGGGGAATGAGCAGTTCTTC. Protein product: CASSQGIAGGNEQFF.

The chain carries TRBV30 and TRBJ1-1; D not certain. Trimming took off 0 bases at V and 4 bases at J, with 15 bases between the two ends. CDR1 GTSNPN and CDR2 SVGIG come from the germline V gene (reference sequence). The CDR3 spans 15 residues. CDR3 in DNA: TGTGCCTGGAGTGTCCCAGGCGCCGCGGTCACTGAAGCTTTCTTT. Protein: CAWSVPGAAVTEAFF.

This clone was seen only once. This chain links TRBV6-6 with TRBJ1-4; D gene uncertain. V gave up 7 bases and J gave up 8 bases, with 8 bases separating them. CDR3 length equals 11 residues. The germline V gene encodes CDR1 MNHNY and CDR2 SVGAGI (reference sequence). CDR3 protein: CASTLDEKLFF. CDR3 in DNA: TGTGCCAGCACCCTCGACGAAAAACTGTTTTTT.

The V call is TRBV30, the J call TRBJ2-7; 11 bases are shared with TRBD1. Trimming took 1 base from V and 3 from J; bases not matched to a gene: 2. The CDR3 loop spans 14 amino acids. Germline CDR1 GTSNPN, CDR2 SVGIG (reference sequence). CDR3 protein: CAWSAGQGDYEQYF. The CDR3 nucleotides read TGTGCCTGGAGTGCGGGACAGGGGGACTACGAGCAGTACTTC.

V usage is TRBV9 and J usage is TRBJ2-3; the match to TRBD1 covers 12 bases. V lost 3 bases and J lost 3; bases outside the gene matches: 5. Per the germline V gene, CDR1 is SGDLS and CDR2 is YYNGEE. The CDR3 contains 16 residues. CDR3 sequence: CASSAPGQGATDTQYF. The CDR3 bases are TGTGCCAGCAGCGCTCCGGGACAGGGGGCAACAGATACGCAGTATTTT.

This chain connects TRBV18 to TRBJ2-7; 7 bases map to TRBD1. The junction had 2 bases not matched to a gene; V was cut back by 3 bases and J by 3 bases. Looked up from germline, CDR1 is KGHSH and CDR2 is LQKENI. The CDR3 length is 13 residues. This chain's CDR3 is CASSPTGDYEQYF. The CDR3 nucleotides are TGTGCCAGCTCACCCACAGGGGACTACGAGCAGTACTTC.

The chain joins TRBV28 to TRBJ1-5, with D uncertain. The CDR3 extends over 15 amino acids. Germline V gene sequence: CDR1 MDHEN, CDR2 SYDVKM. V dropped 6 bases and J dropped 6 bases, with 18 bases sitting between them. CDR3 sequence: CASSPMGSSFQPQHF. The CDR3 DNA follows: TGTGCCAGCAGCCCGATGGGCTCTAGTTTTCAGCCCCAGCATTTT.

V and J are TRBV15 and TRBJ2-3; 10 bases match TRBD2. This CDR3 comprises 17 residues. V lost 0 bases, J lost 0 bases, and 3 bases stayed unmatched. The germline V gene has CDR1 LNHNV and CDR2 YYDKDF (reference sequence). In DNA form, the CDR3 reads TGTGCCACCAGCAGAGAAGCGGGGGGGCTCAGCACAGATACGCAGTATTTT. Its translation is CATSREAGGLSTDTQYF.

The V gene is TRBV30, the J gene TRBJ1-1, with D hard to call. The V end was cut by 1 base, the J end by 6 bases, with 9 bases between. Germline CDR1 is GTSNPN and CDR2 is SVGIG (reference sequence). There are 12 residues in the CDR3. CDR3 residues: CAWSGNLAEAFF. The CDR3 bases are TGTGCCTGGAGTGGAAATTTGGCTGAAGCTTTCTTT.

V gene TRBV19 combines with J gene TRBJ2-5; 10 bases match TRBD1. The CDR3 length is 17 residues. The V segment lost 5 bases and the J segment 1 base; nucleotides outside the gene matches: 10. The germline V gene encodes CDR1 LNHDA and CDR2 SQIVND (reference sequence). As DNA, the CDR3 is TGTGCCAGTAGTTTAGTCGGGACAGGGGTCCTCCAAGAGACCCAGTACTTC. Encoded protein: CASSLVGTGVLQETQYF.

The rearrangement uses TRBV7-9 and TRBJ1-2; a possible D gene is TRBD1 (5 bases). This CDR3 spans 12 amino acids. Germline V CDR1 and CDR2: SEHNR, FQNEAQ (reference sequence). The V end was cut by 1 base, the J end by 8 bases, with 8 bases between. In DNA, the CDR3 is TGTGCCAGCAGCTTAGAGGGGATAGGCTACACCTTC. Protein: CASSLEGIGYTF.

The chain joins TRBV28 to TRBJ1-3; 9 bases match TRBD1. Germline-derived CDR1 and CDR2 are MDHEN and SYDVKM. The J segment lost 0 bases and the V segment lost 3 bases, leaving 6 bases of the junction unmatched. This CDR3 has 17 residues. CDR3 coding DNA: TGTGCCAGCAGTTTGATACAGGGGGCCCGCTCTGGAAACACCATATATTTT. The encoded protein is CASSLIQGARSGNTIYF.

The V and J genes are TRBV7-9 and TRBJ1-2; D remains ambiguous. Germline CDR1 SEHNR, CDR2 FQNEAQ (reference sequence). V was cut by 0 bases and J by 0 bases, with 11 bases left in between. This CDR3 is built from 16 residues. The CDR3 region is CASSLAEGRTNYGYTF. The CDR3, as DNA: TGTGCCAGCAGCTTAGCGGAGGGCAGAACTAACTATGGCTACACCTTC.

This clone came up a few times. V and J are TRBV19 and TRBJ2-2; D may correspond to TRBD1 or TRBD2 (5 bases each). The V end lost 4 bases, the J end lost 6 bases, and 12 bases lay between the germline ends. Germline V gives CDR1 LNHDA, CDR2 SQIVND (reference sequence). There are 14 residues in the CDR3. CDR3 in amino acids: CASSKGEAAGELFF. The CDR3 DNA follows: TGTGCCAGTAGTAAAGGGGAAGCGGCCGGGGAGCTGTTTTTT.

The V call is TRBV5-1, the J call TRBJ2-2; D is uncertain. From germline, CDR1 is SGHRS and CDR2 YFSETQ. This CDR3 has 15 residues. The ends were cut back, 1 base at V and 2 bases at J, with 9 bases in the middle. The CDR3 loop reads CASSLSTPNTGELFF. The CDR3 nucleotides read TGCGCCAGCAGCTTGTCGACACCTAACACCGGGGAGCTGTTTTTT.

The V gene is TRBV27, the J gene TRBJ2-1; 9 bases are a match to TRBD2. This CDR3 is 16 amino acids long. Trimming at V came to 5 bases and at J to 3 bases, leaving 8 bases not matched to a gene. Germline values: CDR1 MNHEY, CDR2 SMNVEV (reference sequence). The CDR3 region is CASSRLRGGVYNEQFF. The CDR3 coding sequence is TGTGCCAGCAGTCGCCTGCGGGGGGGCGTCTACAATGAGCAGTTCTTC.

This sequence joins TRBV7-8 and TRBJ1-4; TRBD1 matches at 7 bases. The CDR3 contains 15 residues. Trimming removed 5 bases from V and 5 bases from J; junction bases left unmatched: 8. The germline V gene encodes CDR1 SGHVS and CDR2 FQNEAQ. CDR3 coding DNA: TGTGCCAGCAGCAGCCGGACAGGTCAGAATGAAAAACTGTTTTTT. This sequence encodes CASSSRTGQNEKLFF.

The V gene is TRBV7-2, the J gene TRBJ2-2; unclear D gene. Per germline, CDR1 SGHTA and CDR2 FQGNSA. The CDR3 sequence is 13 residues long. V was cut by 5 bases and J by 6 bases, with 10 bases left in between. The CDR3 DNA is TGTGCCAGCAGCGAGAGTCCGGCCGGGGAGCTGTTTTTT. Amino acid sequence: CASSESPAGELFF.

In this sample, this clone turned up once. The CDR3 loop is CASRRQLYTDTQYF. The CDR3 DNA is TGTGCCAGCCGTAGACAGTTATACACAGATACGCAGTATTTT. This chain uses TRBV25-1 with TRBJ2-3; TRBD1 is a possible D gene (5 bases). There are 14 residues in the CDR3. V lost 8 bases and J lost 2, with 14 bases in between. Germline CDR1 reads MGHDK; CDR2 reads SYGVNS.